This TCR beta chain came from a study of blood T cell repertoires in COVID-19. TCRdb's table, derived via immunoSEQ multiplex PCR, lists solely in-frame clones and lacks some. The sample contains over 250,000 clones, approximately 86% of which appear only once. Germline V CDR1 and CDR2: MDHEN, SYDVKM. This CDR3 has 16 residues. J lost 2 bases, V lost 2 bases, and 9 bases had no gene match. This TCR was sampled from a woman in her 70s with COVID-19, enrolled during active disease. The V and J genes are TRBV28 and TRBJ2-7, with 7 bases fitting TRBD2. The sample comprised peripheral blood. The CDR3 loop is CASSLEAGIKTYEQYF. Here the CDR3 DNA reads TGTGCCAGCAGTTTAGAAGCGGGGATCAAAACCTACGAGCAGTACTTC.